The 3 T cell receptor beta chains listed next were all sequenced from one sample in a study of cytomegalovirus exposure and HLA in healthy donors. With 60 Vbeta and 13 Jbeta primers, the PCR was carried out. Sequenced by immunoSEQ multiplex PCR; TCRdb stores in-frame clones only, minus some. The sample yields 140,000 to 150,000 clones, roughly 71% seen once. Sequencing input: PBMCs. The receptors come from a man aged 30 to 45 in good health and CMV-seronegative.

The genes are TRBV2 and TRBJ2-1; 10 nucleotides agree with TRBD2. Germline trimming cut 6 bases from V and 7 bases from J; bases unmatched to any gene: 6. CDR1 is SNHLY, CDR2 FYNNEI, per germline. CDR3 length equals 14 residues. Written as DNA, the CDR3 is TGTGCCAGCAGGCCGGGACTAGCGAGAAATGAGCAGTTCTTC. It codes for CASRPGLARNEQFF.

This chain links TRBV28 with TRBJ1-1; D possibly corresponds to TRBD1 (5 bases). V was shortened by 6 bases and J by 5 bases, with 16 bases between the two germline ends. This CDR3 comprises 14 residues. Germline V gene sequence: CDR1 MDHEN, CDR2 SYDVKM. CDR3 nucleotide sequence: TGTGCCAGCAGCGCTCTCCCCCGGGGGACTGAAGCTTTCTTT. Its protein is CASSALPRGTEAFF.

The chain's CDR3 is CASSTQGVGSEAFF. In nucleotides, the CDR3 is TGTGCCAGCAGCACACAGGGGGTGGGATCTGAAGCTTTCTTT. J is TRBJ1-1 and V is TRBV6-5, with 8 bases identical to TRBD1. From germline, CDR1 is MNHEY and CDR2 SVGAGI. CDR3 length: 14 amino acids. V lost 6 bases to trimming and J lost 6 bases; unmatched junction nucleotides: 9.